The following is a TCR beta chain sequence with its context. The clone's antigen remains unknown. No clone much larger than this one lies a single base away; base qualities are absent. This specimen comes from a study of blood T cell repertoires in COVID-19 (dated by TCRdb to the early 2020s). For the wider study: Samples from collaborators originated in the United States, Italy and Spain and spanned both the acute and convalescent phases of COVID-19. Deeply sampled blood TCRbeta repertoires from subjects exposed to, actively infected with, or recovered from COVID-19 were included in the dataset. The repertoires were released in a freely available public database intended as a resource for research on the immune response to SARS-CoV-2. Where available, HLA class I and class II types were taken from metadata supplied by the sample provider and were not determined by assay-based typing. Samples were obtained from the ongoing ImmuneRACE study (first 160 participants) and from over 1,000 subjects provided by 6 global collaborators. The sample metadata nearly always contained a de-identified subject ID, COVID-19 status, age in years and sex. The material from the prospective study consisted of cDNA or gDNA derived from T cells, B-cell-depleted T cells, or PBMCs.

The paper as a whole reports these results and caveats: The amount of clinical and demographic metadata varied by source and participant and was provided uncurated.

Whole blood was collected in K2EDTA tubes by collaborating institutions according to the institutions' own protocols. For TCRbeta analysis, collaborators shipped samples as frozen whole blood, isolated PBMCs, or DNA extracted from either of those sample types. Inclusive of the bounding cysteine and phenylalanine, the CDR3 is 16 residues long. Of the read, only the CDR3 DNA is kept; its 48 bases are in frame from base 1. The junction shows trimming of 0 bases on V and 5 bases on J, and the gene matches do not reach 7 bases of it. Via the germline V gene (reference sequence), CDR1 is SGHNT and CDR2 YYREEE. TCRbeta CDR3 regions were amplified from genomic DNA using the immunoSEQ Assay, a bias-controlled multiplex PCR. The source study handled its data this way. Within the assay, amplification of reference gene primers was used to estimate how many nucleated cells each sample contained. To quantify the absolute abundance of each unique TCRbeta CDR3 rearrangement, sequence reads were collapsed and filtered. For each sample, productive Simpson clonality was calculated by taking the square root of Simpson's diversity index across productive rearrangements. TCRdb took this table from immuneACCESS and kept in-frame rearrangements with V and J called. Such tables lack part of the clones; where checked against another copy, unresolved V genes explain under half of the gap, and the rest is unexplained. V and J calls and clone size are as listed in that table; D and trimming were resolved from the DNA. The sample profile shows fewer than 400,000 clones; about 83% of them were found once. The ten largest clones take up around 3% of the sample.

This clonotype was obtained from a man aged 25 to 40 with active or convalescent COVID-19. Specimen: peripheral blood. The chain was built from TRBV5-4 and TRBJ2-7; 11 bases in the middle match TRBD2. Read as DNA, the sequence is TGTGCCAGCAGCTTGGAAACTAGCGGGAGTATCGACGAGCAGTACTTC. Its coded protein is CASSLETSGSIDEQYF.